The rows below give T cell receptor beta chains drawn from one sample of a study of human T cells and chemical hapten exposure. TCRdb analysed the RACE reads with MiXCR anew, one entry per CDR3 protein. This sample has 200,000 to 300,000 distinct CDR3 sequences; around 9.3% occur once, and the top ten carry less than 3%. The material sequenced was whole blood, taken in connection with sensitization to the hapten diphenylcyclopropenone (DPC). These receptors were taken from a woman between 35 and 50 years old with alopecia areata. Some clones in this sample may be carry-over from other donors' samples. CDR3s include the opening cysteine and the closing phenylalanine or tryptophan. The D gene is left open where the match is weak. The size entry is marked missing in some rows and otherwise reads once, few, many or a size class.

j_call clone_size cdr3_length v_call d_call cdr3_aa cdr3_nt
TRBJ2-3 NA 14 TRBV29-1 TRBD2 CSVRLAGVKDTQYF TGCAGCGTCCGACTAGCGGGAGTGAAAGATACGCAGTATTTT
TRBJ2-2 few 15 TRBV6-5 TRBD1 CASTWGTGGGGELFF TGTGCCAGCACCTGGGGGACAGGGGGCGGCGGGGAGCTGTTTTTT
TRBJ2-5 few 15 TRBV7-2 TRBD1 CASSRQGYDQETQYF TGTGCCAGCAGCCGACAGGGGTATGACCAAGAGACCCAGTACTTC
TRBJ2-2 NA 14 TRBV12-3/TRBV12-4 TRBD2 CAGRLAENTGELFF TGTGCCGGAAGACTAGCGGAGAACACCGGGGAGCTGTTTTTT
TRBJ2-5 NA 15 TRBV5-1 NA CASSGGSSVQETQYF TGCGCCAGCAGCGGGGGATCTAGCGTACAAGAGACCCAGTACTTC
TRBJ2-1 many 18 TRBV4-2 NA CASSQEIRLGGRNLEQFF TGTGCCAGCAGCCAAGAAATCCGGCTAGGAGGGCGAAATCTTGAGCAGTTCTTC
TRBJ1-2 few 14 TRBV15 TRBD1 CATSRRQGASGYTF TGTGCCACCAGCAGACGACAGGGGGCGAGCGGCTACACCTTC
TRBJ2-4 NA 14 TRBV20-1 NA CSASPPPIKNIQYF TGCAGTGCTAGCCCCCCTCCCATAAAAAACATTCAGTACTTC
TRBJ1-5 NA 15 TRBV4-1 NA CASSQDNYASRPQHF TGCGCCAGCAGCCAAGATAATTATGCATCTCGGCCCCAGCATTTT
TRBJ1-1 NA 16 TRBV10-3 NA CAISESWLGENTEAFF TGTGCCATCAGTGAGTCGTGGTTGGGGGAGAACACTGAAGCTTTCTTT
TRBJ1-2 few 13 TRBV6-5 TRBD1 CASRRGTADGYTF TGTGCCAGCAGAAGGGGGACAGCGGATGGCTACACCTTC
TRBJ2-3 NA 23 TRBV9 TRBD2 CASSVEGGRQRVPLRGLSDTQYF TGTGCCAGCAGCGTAGAAGGCGGGAGACAGAGGGTTCCCCTTCGAGGGTTATCAGATACGCAGTATTTT
TRBJ2-7 many 16 TRBV5-1 TRBD1 CASSLDPDRVLREQYF TGCGCCAGCAGCCTCGACCCGGACAGGGTCCTGAGGGAGCAGTACTTC
TRBJ1-1 NA 14 TRBV5-1 NA CASSGASMNTEAFF TGCGCCAGCAGCGGGGCATCTATGAACACTGAAGCTTTCTTT
TRBJ2-3 few 14 TRBV12-3/TRBV12-4 NA CASSFAGNTDTQYF TGTGCCAGCAGTTTCGCAGGGAACACAGATACGCAGTATTTT
TRBJ2-7 NA 14 TRBV20-1 NA CSALTAGVNYEQYF TGCAGTGCTCTAACCGCCGGGGTAAACTACGAGCAGTACTTC
TRBJ1-6 few 13 TRBV6-5 NA CASVGRLNSPLHF TGTGCCAGCGTAGGACGGCTTAATTCACCCCTCCACTTT
TRBJ2-5 many 12 TRBV9 NA CASSASGETQYF TGTGCCAGCAGCGCATCTGGGGAGACCCAGTACTTC
TRBJ2-7 NA 14 TRBV3-1 TRBD2 CASSQGLAGETPSF TGTGCCAGCAGCCAGGGGCTAGCGGGAGAAACCCCGAGCTTC
TRBJ1-1 NA 13 TRBV18 NA CASSPRKGDEAFF TGTGCCAGCTCACCACGGAAGGGAGATGAAGCTTTCTTT
TRBJ1-5 NA 16 TRBV28 NA CASSFMTGTGNQPQHF TGTGCCAGCAGTTTTATGACGGGGACGGGGAATCAGCCCCAGCATTTT
TRBJ1-5 many 15 TRBV5-8 NA CASSLANRGNQPQHF TGTGCCAGCAGCTTGGCCAACCGCGGCAATCAGCCCCAGCATTTT
TRBJ2-1 many 15 TRBV20-1 NA CSARVGWLASNEQFF TGCAGTGCTAGAGTAGGGTGGCTAGCGAGCAATGAGCAGTTCTTC
TRBJ2-5 NA 13 TRBV12-3/TRBV12-4 NA CASRPVGGETQYF TGTGCCAGCAGGCCCGTGGGGGGAGAGACCCAGTACTTC
TRBJ1-4 few 14 TRBV7-2 NA CASSLEARGEKLFF TGTGCCAGCAGCTTGGAGGCCAGGGGTGAAAAACTGTTTTTT
TRBJ2-1 NA 15 TRBV12-3/TRBV12-4 NA CASSLSAPSQGEQFF TGTGCCAGCAGTTTATCGGCCCCAAGCCAGGGGGAGCAGTTCTTC
TRBJ2-1 many 13 TRBV15 NA CATTRDFYNEQFF TGTGCCACCACCAGGGACTTCTACAATGAGCAGTTCTTC
TRBJ1-3 few 14 TRBV3-1 NA CASSQGDSGNTIYF TGTGCCAGCAGCCAGGGAGACTCTGGAAACACCATATATTTT
TRBJ2-5 NA 14 TRBV7-6 TRBD1 CASSLNRGRETQYF TGTGCCAGCAGCTTGAACAGGGGGCGAGAGACCCAGTACTTC
TRBJ2-1 many 15 TRBV7-6 TRBD1 CASSLQGSSYNEQFF TGTGCCAGCAGTCTACAGGGGAGCTCCTACAATGAGCAGTTCTTC
TRBJ2-1 few 11 TRBV29-1 TRBD1 CSVAGGNEQFF TGCAGCGTTGCAGGGGGCAATGAGCAGTTCTTC
TRBJ2-5 NA 13 TRBV7-9 NA CASSSPGPAPQYF TGTGCCAGCAGCTCCCCCGGCCCGGCGCCCCAGTACTTC
TRBJ2-2 NA 15 TRBV5-6 TRBD1 CASSGIDRGTGELFF TGTGCCAGCAGCGGCATCGACAGGGGCACCGGGGAGCTGTTTTTT
TRBJ2-3 NA 15 TRBV10-3 TRBD1 CAISGTGGSTDTQYF TGTGCCATCAGTGGGACAGGTGGATCCACAGATACGCAGTATTTT
TRBJ1-5 many 14 TRBV11-2 TRBD1 CASSQGASNQPQHF TGTGCCAGCAGCCAGGGGGCTAGCAATCAGCCCCAGCATTTT
TRBJ2-5 few 15 TRBV12-3/TRBV12-4 NA CASTRAAANQETQYF TGTGCCAGCACCAGAGCGGCGGCAAACCAAGAGACCCAGTACTTC
TRBJ1-5 few 14 TRBV28 NA CASSLRPERQPQHF TGTGCCAGCAGTTTAAGGCCTGAGCGTCAGCCCCAGCATTTT
TRBJ1-1 NA 16 TRBV2 NA CASIGKGVTMNTEAFF TGTGCCAGCATCGGGAAGGGGGTAACGATGAACACTGAAGCTTTCTTT
TRBJ2-5 few 11 TRBV10-3 NA CAIGGRETQYF TGTGCCATCGGTGGTCGGGAGACCCAGTACTTC
TRBJ2-3 few 15 TRBV20-1 TRBD2 CSARDGSGSSDTQYF TGCAGTGCTAGAGATGGTAGCGGGAGTTCGGATACGCAGTATTTT
TRBJ1-6 many 15 TRBV5-4 NA CASSLTPTHNSPLHF TGTGCCAGCAGCTTGACACCGACGCATAATTCACCCCTCCACTTT
TRBJ1-4 many 17 TRBV15 NA CATSRAPLTGPNEKLFF TGTGCCACCAGCAGAGCCCCTCTGACAGGACCTAATGAAAAACTGTTTTTT
TRBJ2-3 few 14 TRBV9 NA CASSAGSFGDTQYF TGTGCCAGCAGCGCCGGCAGCTTCGGAGATACGCAGTATTTT
TRBJ1-6 few 14 TRBV18 NA CASSPGNRPSPLHF TGTGCCAGCTCACCCGGGAACAGACCTTCACCCCTCCACTTT
TRBJ1-4 few 16 TRBV12-5 NA CASGFTPEARGEKLFF TGTGCTAGTGGTTTTACCCCAGAGGCGCGTGGTGAAAAACTGTTTTTT
TRBJ1-1 many 14 TRBV29-1 NA CSVGVGVMNTEAFF TGCAGCGTTGGTGTCGGGGTGATGAACACTGAAGCTTTCTTT
TRBJ2-1 NA 15 TRBV6-2/TRBV6-3 TRBD1 CASSYRDRGHNEQFF TGTGCCAGCAGTTACCGGGACAGGGGACACAATGAGCAGTTCTTC